This T cell receptor (beta chain) was profiled in a study of blood T cell repertoires in COVID-19. The method was immunoSEQ multiplex PCR; TCRdb's version includes in-frame clones alone and lacks a portion of them. The data show about 230,000 clones, roughly 86% seen once. V dropped 1 base and J dropped 11; count of bases not matched to a gene: 9. Per germline, CDR1 LGHDT and CDR2 YNNKEL (reference sequence). The CDR3 runs to 14 residues. The chain has TRBV3-1 (or the pseudogene TRBV3-2) and TRBJ1-1; 8 bases match TRBD1. The receptor's source is a woman aged 55-75 years with acute or convalescent COVID-19. The specimen sequenced was peripheral blood. In DNA form, the CDR3 reads TGTGCCAGCAGCCAAGCCGACAGGGGTGGTGGGGCTTTCTTT. Protein: CASSQADRGGGAFF.